This is a list of T cell receptor beta chains from one sample in a study of T cells in localized non-small cell lung cancer. The protocol was immunoSEQ multiplex PCR, while the TCRdb copy is restricted to in-frame clones and leaves out a portion. Here the sample spans about 40,000 clones, about 86% being singletons. Sequenced here: peripheral blood, sampled before any cancer treatment. Source of these receptors: a man between 40 and 70 years old with stage I lung adenocarcinoma. The CDR3 runs from the conserved cysteine through the conserved F or W. A D gene is named only where the DNA matches it firmly. Clone size is shown for a subset of rows, as once, few, many or a class of expanded clone.

>-|TRBV5-5|-|TRBJ2-5
CASSFRAGQQETQYF
TGTGCCAGCAGCTTCCGAGCGGGACAGCAAGAGACCCAGTACTTC
>TRBD1|TRBV4-2|once|TRBJ2-5
CASAGGITGGYETQYF
TGTGCCAGTGCCGGGGGAATTACAGGGGGCTATGAGACCCAGTACTTC
>-|TRBV5-5|-|TRBJ1-1
CASSLDRYTEAFF
TGTGCCAGCAGCTTGGACAGGTACACTGAAGCTTTCTTT
>-|TRBV28|-|TRBJ2-2
CASSLAGATGELFF
TGTGCCAGCAGTTTAGCGGGTGCAACCGGGGAGCTGTTTTTT
>TRBD1|TRBV25-1|-|TRBJ2-7
CASSGLRTGGTYEQYF
TGTGCCAGCAGTGGACTAAGGACAGGGGGGACCTACGAGCAGTACTTC
>-|TRBV29-1|few|TRBJ2-7
CSVEKDSSYEQYF
TGCAGCGTTGAAAAGGACAGCTCCTACGAGCAGTACTTC
>-|TRBV7-2|-|TRBJ1-2
CASSRANYGYTF
TGTGCCAGCAGCAGAGCTAACTATGGCTACACCTTC
>-|TRBV5-1|-|TRBJ2-1
CASSFRNNEQFF
TGCGCCAGCAGCTTTCGCAACAATGAGCAGTTCTTC
>TRBD2|TRBV5-4|-|TRBJ2-1
CASKFGSSGNNEQFF
TGTGCCAGCAAGTTTGGTTCTAGCGGGAACAATGAGCAGTTCTTC
>-|TRBV28|-|TRBJ1-2
CASQVEDGYGYTF
TGTGCCAGCCAAGTCGAGGATGGCTATGGCTACACCTTC
>-|TRBV6-5|-|TRBJ2-1
CASSRGDQLGFF
TGTGCCAGCAGTCGGGGCGACCAGCTAGGGTTCTTC
>-|TRBV18|few|TRBJ1-1
CASSLGQTLEAFF
TGTGCCAGCTCACTGGGACAAACATTGGAAGCTTTCTTT
>-|TRBV19|-|TRBJ2-4
CASSTGSDKNIQYF
TGTGCCAGTAGTACGGGCAGCGACAAAAACATTCAGTACTTC
>-|TRBV4-3|-|TRBJ1-2
CASSQEYSPGYVVNYGYTF
TGCGCCAGCAGCCAAGAGTATAGTCCAGGGTATGTCGTTAACTATGGCTACACCTTC
>-|TRBV19|-|TRBJ1-5
CASSIGASINQPQHF
TGTGCCAGTAGTATAGGTGCAAGCATCAATCAGCCCCAGCATTTT
>-|TRBV28|-|TRBJ2-7
CASSPVATAGYEQYF
TGTGCCAGCAGTCCCGTAGCGACAGCGGGCTACGAGCAGTACTTC
>-|TRBV7-6|-|TRBJ2-7
CASSSSGGGEQYF
TGTGCCAGCAGCTCATCGGGGGGCGGCGAGCAGTACTTC
>-|TRBV10-3|-|TRBJ1-1
CAISPTSGRNTEAFF
TGTGCCATCAGCCCGACTTCGGGACGGAACACTGAAGCTTTCTTT
>-|TRBV4-1|once|TRBJ2-2
CASSPDKNTGELFF
TGCGCCAGCAGCCCCGACAAGAACACCGGGGAGCTGTTTTTT
>TRBD2|TRBV9|once|TRBJ2-5
CASSPLRGGSGETQYF
TGTGCCAGCAGCCCCCTTAGGGGCGGGAGCGGAGAGACCCAGTACTTC
>TRBD2|TRBV10-1|-|TRBJ2-7
CASSPSGRRTYEQYF
TGCGCCAGCAGCCCAAGCGGGAGGAGGACCTACGAGCAGTACTTC
>-|TRBV19|once|TRBJ2-2
CASSIGRGRNTGELFF
TGTGCCAGTAGTATTGGCCGGGGGCGGAACACCGGGGAGCTGTTTTTT
>-|TRBV28|-|TRBJ1-4
CASTPWRGEKLFF
TGTGCCAGCACCCCCTGGCGCGGTGAAAAACTGTTTTTT
>-|TRBV7-6|-|TRBJ1-4
CASSSVAPQGSYEKLFF
TGTGCCAGCAGCTCGGTGGCCCCACAAGGCAGCTATGAAAAACTGTTTTTT
>-|TRBV7-3|once|TRBJ2-3
CASSLTSHTDTQYF
TGTGCCAGCAGCTTAACTAGTCACACAGATACGCAGTATTTT
>-|TRBV6-5|-|TRBJ2-1
CASSYPAHNEQFF
TGTGCCAGCAGTTACCCGGCGCACAATGAGCAGTTCTTC
>TRBD1|TRBV5-6|-|TRBJ1-2
CASSPRTGTNYGYTF
TGTGCCAGCAGCCCTCGGACAGGTACCAACTATGGCTACACCTTC
>-|TRBV7-2|-|TRBJ1-6
CASSLEGYGSPLHF
TGTGCCAGCAGCCTCGAGGGGTATGGCTCACCCCTCCACTTT
>-|TRBV9|-|TRBJ2-7
CASSVGVGPYEQYF
TGTGCCAGCAGCGTAGGAGTAGGGCCCTACGAGCAGTACTTC
>-|TRBV28|-|TRBJ1-4
CASSLKIWRQVNEKLFF
TGTGCCAGCAGTTTAAAAATCTGGAGACAGGTGAATGAAAAACTGTTTTTT
>TRBD1|TRBV29-1|-|TRBJ1-1
CSVGETGKTEAFF
TGCAGCGTTGGGGAGACAGGGAAGACTGAAGCTTTCTTT
>TRBD1|TRBV7-2|-|TRBJ1-2
CASSQSRGRSYGYTF
TGTGCCAGCAGCCAAAGCAGGGGGCGAAGCTATGGCTACACCTTC
>-|TRBV2|-|TRBJ1-1
CASSISGVTEAFF
TGTGCCAGCAGTATAAGTGGGGTAACTGAAGCTTTCTTT
>-|TRBV25-1|once|TRBJ2-1
CASRPTTAGPRVEQFF
TGTGCCAGCAGACCAACCACAGCGGGCCCGAGGGTCGAGCAGTTCTTC
>-|TRBV6-1|-|TRBJ2-5
CASSLTGSQETQYF
TGTGCCAGCAGTCTTACAGGGTCCCAAGAGACCCAGTACTTC
>-|TRBV28|once|TRBJ2-5
CASIPRGGYRGETQYF
TGTGCCAGCATTCCACGGGGAGGGTACAGGGGTGAGACCCAGTACTTC
>TRBD2|TRBV5-1|-|TRBJ2-1
CASSLGLAGEGAQFF
TGCGCCAGCAGCTTGGGTTTAGCGGGAGAAGGGGCGCAGTTCTTC
>TRBD1|TRBV5-1|-|TRBJ2-2
CASSQLGQGLGELFF
TGCGCCAGCAGCCAACTCGGACAGGGCCTCGGGGAGCTGTTTTTT
>-|TRBV5-4|-|TRBJ2-5
CASSLGTGAGVDKQETQYF
TGTGCCAGCAGCTTGGGAACAGGCGCCGGTGTCGATAAACAAGAGACCCAGTACTTC